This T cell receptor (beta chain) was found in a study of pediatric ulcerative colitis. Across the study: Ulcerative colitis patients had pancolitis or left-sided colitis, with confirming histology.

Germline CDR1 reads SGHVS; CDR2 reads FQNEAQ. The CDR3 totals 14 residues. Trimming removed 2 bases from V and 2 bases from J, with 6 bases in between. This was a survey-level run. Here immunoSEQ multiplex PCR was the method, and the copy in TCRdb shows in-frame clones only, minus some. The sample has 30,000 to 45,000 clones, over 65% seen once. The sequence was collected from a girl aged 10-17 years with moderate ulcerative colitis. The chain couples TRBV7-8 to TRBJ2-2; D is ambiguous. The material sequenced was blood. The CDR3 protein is CASSLYRNTGELFF. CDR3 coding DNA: TGTGCCAGCAGCTTATATAGAAACACCGGGGAGCTGTTTTTT.